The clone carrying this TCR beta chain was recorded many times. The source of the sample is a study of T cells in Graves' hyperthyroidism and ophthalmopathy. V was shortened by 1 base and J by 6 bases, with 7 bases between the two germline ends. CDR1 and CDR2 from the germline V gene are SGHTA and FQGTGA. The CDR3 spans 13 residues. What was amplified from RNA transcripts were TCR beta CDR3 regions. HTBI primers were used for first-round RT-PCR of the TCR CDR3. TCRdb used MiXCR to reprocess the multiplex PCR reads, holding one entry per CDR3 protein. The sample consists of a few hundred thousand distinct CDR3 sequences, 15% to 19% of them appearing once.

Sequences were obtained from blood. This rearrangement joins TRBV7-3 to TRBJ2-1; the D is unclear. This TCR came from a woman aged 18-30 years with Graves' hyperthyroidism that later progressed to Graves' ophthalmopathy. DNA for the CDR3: TGTGCCAGCAGCTTAAGTAGGAGCAATGAGCAGTTCTTC. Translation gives CASSLSRSNEQFF.